This T cell receptor (beta chain) was recovered during a study of prognosis after radiotherapy for stage I lung cancer. The study's findings and limits: The authors reported that TRBV and TRBJ gene usage differed between patients with and without metastases. When patients developed distant metastases, their Shannon entropy after stereotactic body radiation therapy was lower.

TCR beta CDR3 amplification from genomic DNA was performed by two-round multiplex PCR. Gene-specific primers for each TRBV and TRBJ gene drove first-round PCR. Universal primers were used in the second round of PCR. TCRdb used MiXCR to reprocess the multiplex PCR reads, holding one entry per CDR3 protein. The sample has approximately 28,000 distinct CDR3 sequences, about 42% seen once. As for this clonotype: The antigen remains unidentified.

This CDR3 has 15 amino acids. Germline values: CDR1 MNHEY, CDR2 SMNVEV (reference sequence). V shed 2 bases, J shed 5 bases, and the junction held 4 bases outside the gene matches. The chain carries TRBV27 and TRBJ2-5; 11 bases are shared with TRBD1. The sample here was PBMCs, taken before or after stereotactic body radiation therapy (not recorded which). The sequence came from a donor at least 50 years old with non-small cell lung cancer. CDR3 amino acids: CASSLRGQGGETQYF. CDR3 coding DNA: TGTGCCAGCAGTTTAAGGGGACAGGGGGGGGAGACCCAGTACTTC.